The TCR beta chain described here comes from a study of blood T cells in healthy people across ages. Study observations and caveats: Higher diversity and more naive CD4+ cells were features of long-lived donors, compared to aged donors.

A J-beta primer mix and a sample-barcoded 5' primer were used in a second PCR of roughly 7 to 12 cycles. TCRdb processed the 5' RACE reads anew with MiXCR; each CDR3 protein has one entry. Of fewer than 2,000,000 distinct CDR3 sequences listed, 30% to 40% are singletons. The CDR3 loop spans 14 amino acids. Per germline, CDR1 SGHRS and CDR2 YFSETQ. V gave up 4 bases and J gave up 5 bases; unmatched junction bases: 8. Individuals who donated were healthy Caucasians from Russia aged about 6 to 100. At least 7 million PBMCs were isolated per sample. At least 5.5 micrograms of total RNA were extracted per sample. Remarks on this clonotype: What it recognizes is unknown.

The chain combines TRBV5-1 with TRBJ1-1; 7 bases fit TRBD1. This receptor was taken from a human donor in good health. Sample: blood. The DNA for the CDR3 is TGCGCCAGCAGCGGGGGACAGAGTAGGACTGAAGCTTTCTTT. Residues: CASSGGQSRTEAFF.